This record covers a single T cell receptor beta chain. Antigen unknown. This specimen comes from a study of cytomegalovirus exposure and HLA in healthy donors. Study as a whole: Within the Caucasian-associated ancestry cluster were roughly 82% of the approximately 370 genotyped donors.

Use of 60 Vbeta and 13 Jbeta primers characterized the PCR. Method: immunoSEQ multiplex PCR; TCRdb's copy keeps in-frame clones and lacks some. The sample holds tens of thousands of clones, 60% to 85% seen once. This CDR3 is built from 16 residues. Looked up from germline, CDR1 is LNHDA and CDR2 is SQIVND (reference sequence). Germline trimming cut 5 bases from V and 3 bases from J; bases unmatched to any gene: 10. Study-wide points: A later analysis linked 15,000 to 20,000 TCR beta sequences to HLA alleles at 0.05 false discovery rate. Segments of the TCR beta V type were, in most cases, productive about 87% or about 30% of the time in an earlier analysis.

J is TRBJ2-3 and V is TRBV19; 8 bases line up with TRBD2. This receptor was taken from a man aged 35-49 years in good health and CMV-seronegative. Sequencing was performed on PBMCs. In DNA, the CDR3 is TGTGCCAGTAGTCCCTCGAGCGGGAGAATAACAGATACGCAGTATTTT. Translated: CASSPSSGRITDTQYF.